A selection of T cell receptor beta chains follows, all from one sample in a study of blood T cell repertoires in COVID-19. Here immunoSEQ multiplex PCR was the method, and the copy in TCRdb shows in-frame clones only, minus some. This table has fewer than 200,000 clones, roughly nine tenths appearing once. The sample taken for sequencing was peripheral blood. These receptors originate from a man between 65 and 85 years old with active or convalescent COVID-19. CDR3s include the opening cysteine and the closing phenylalanine or tryptophan. D genes are given only for firm matches. The size of a clone is reported for some rows only, either as once, few or many, or as a class for expanded clones.

cdr3_nt	cdr3_aa	v_call	j_call	d_call	clone_size
TGTGCCAGCACCACCCTAGGGGGGGTCTATCAGCCCCAGCATTTT	CASTTLGGVYQPQHF	TRBV2	TRBJ1-5	.	.
TGTGCCAGCAGCTTAGAATCAGGGCGGGAGCAGTACTTC	CASSLESGREQYF	TRBV7-2	TRBJ2-7	.	.
TGTGCCAGTAGGCCGCGGGACAGGGGCGACGAGCAGTACTTC	CASRPRDRGDEQYF	TRBV19	TRBJ2-7	TRBD1	few
TGTGCCAGCAGCGCGCAGGGGGTCCCCTACGAGCAGTACTTC	CASSAQGVPYEQYF	TRBV9	TRBJ2-7	TRBD1	.
TGTGCCAGCAGCTTCCAGGGGTTTGGCGAGCAGTACTTC	CASSFQGFGEQYF	TRBV7-2	TRBJ2-7	.	.
TGTGCCAGTAGTCACCGGGACAGGGAAAACATTCAGTACTTC	CASSHRDRENIQYF	TRBV19	TRBJ2-4	TRBD1	.
TGCGCCAGCAGCTTGGGAGGGGACAGGGGTCCCTATAATTCACCCCTCCACTTT	CASSLGGDRGPYNSPLHF	TRBV5-1	TRBJ1-6	TRBD1	few
TGTGCCACCAGCACGAGAACCAAGACAGGGACGGCTGAAGCTTTCTTT	CATSTRTKTGTAEAFF	TRBV15	TRBJ1-1	TRBD1	.
TGTGCCAGCTCCCAAGGACTGAGGATCTCTGGAAACACCATATATTTT	CASSQGLRISGNTIYF	TRBV18	TRBJ1-3	.	few
TGTGCCAGCAGCCTACAGGGGATCTCTGGAAACACCATATATTTT	CASSLQGISGNTIYF	TRBV7-2	TRBJ1-3	TRBD1	.
TGTGCCAGCAGCTTAGTGAGAGGGTCCTCCGGGGCCAACGTCCTGACTTTC	CASSLVRGSSGANVLTF	TRBV11-2	TRBJ2-6	.	.
TGCGCCAGCAGCTTCGGACTTACCCGCAATTCACCCCTCCACTTT	CASSFGLTRNSPLHF	TRBV5-1	TRBJ1-6	.	once
TGCAGCGTTGAAGATCCCCAACGAACACGGAACACTGAAGCTTTCTTT	CSVEDPQRTRNTEAFF	TRBV29-1	TRBJ1-1	.	.
TGCAGTGTTAGTCACGGAATAACGGGTGAAGCTTTCTTT	CSVSHGITGEAFF	TRBV20-1	TRBJ1-1	.	.
TGTGCCACCAGCACAGGGGTTGGGAATCAGCCCCAGCATTTT	CATSTGVGNQPQHF	TRBV15	TRBJ1-5	.	.
TGTGCCAGCAGGCCAGGGACAGAGAACACCGGGGAGCTGTTTTTT	CASRPGTENTGELFF	TRBV7-2	TRBJ2-2	TRBD1	once
TGTGCCAGCTCACCCGGCGGCCAAATGAACACTGAAGCTTTCTTT	CASSPGGQMNTEAFF	TRBV18	TRBJ1-1	.	.
TGTGCCAGCAGTGGGACTAGCGGAGGCTCCTACAATGAGCAGTTCTTC	CASSGTSGGSYNEQFF	TRBV6-2/TRBV6-3	TRBJ2-1	TRBD2	.
TGTGCCAGCACAACCCGGTCAAACATTCAGTACTTC	CASTTRSNIQYF	TRBV6-6	TRBJ2-4	.	.
TGTGCCAGCAGTCGATCGACTAGCGGGACATACAATGAGCAGTTCTTC	CASSRSTSGTYNEQFF	TRBV27	TRBJ2-1	TRBD2	.
TGTGCCAGCTCGGACTCAGCAGGGGTCAATGAGCAGTTCTTC	CASSDSAGVNEQFF	TRBV27	TRBJ2-1	.	.
TGTGCCAGCAGCACCGGGACAGGGGTTTCCGAGCAGTACTTC	CASSTGTGVSEQYF	TRBV6-2/TRBV6-3	TRBJ2-7	TRBD1	.
TGTGCCACCAGCAGATCCCGACAGGCGAGCTCCTACGAGCAGTACTTC	CATSRSRQASSYEQYF	TRBV15	TRBJ2-7	.	.
TGTGCCAGCAGCTTATCGACTGGACAAGAGACCCAGTACTTC	CASSLSTGQETQYF	TRBV7-8	TRBJ2-5	.	.
TGTGCCAGCAGGCTTAGTGAAAAACAGGGGGCGGGCACCGGGGAGCTGTTTTTT	CASRLSEKQGAGTGELFF	TRBV28	TRBJ2-2	TRBD1	.
TGTGCCAGCAGCTCGACAGTCCAAGAGACCCAGTACTTC	CASSSTVQETQYF	TRBV7-9	TRBJ2-5	.	.
TGTGCCAGCGCAGGGGGTTTCTACGAGCAGTACTTC	CASAGGFYEQYF	TRBV12-3/TRBV12-4	TRBJ2-7	TRBD1	.
TGTGCCAGCAGCCTCAATAATCGACAGGGGAGGAACACTGAAGCTTTCTTT	CASSLNNRQGRNTEAFF	TRBV5-5	TRBJ1-1	TRBD1	.
TGTGCCAGCAGTCGAACAGGAAGGGGTGGCTACACCTTC	CASSRTGRGGYTF	TRBV3-1/TRBV3-2	TRBJ1-2	.	.
TGCGCCAGCAGCCAAGATGCACAGGCCCCTCGAGCAGCTTTCTTT	CASSQDAQAPRAAFF	TRBV4-1	TRBJ1-1	.	.
TGTGCCAGCAGCAATCGGGACAGCCCCTCTGGGGCCAACGTCCTGACTTTC	CASSNRDSPSGANVLTF	TRBV21-1	TRBJ2-6	.	.
TGTGCCACCAGCAGGGGGACGGGAAACAGGGTTAATACCGGGGAGCTGTTTTTT	CATSRGTGNRVNTGELFF	TRBV15	TRBJ2-2	.	.
TGTGCCAGCAGCTTCGCCGGGACTACCAGATACGAGCAGTACTTC	CASSFAGTTRYEQYF	TRBV7-6	TRBJ2-7	TRBD2	once
TGTGCCAGCAGCCAAGTTGGGGGCCCAAACACTGAAGCTTTCTTT	CASSQVGGPNTEAFF	TRBV3-1/TRBV3-2	TRBJ1-1	.	.
TGTGCCAGCAGCCCCTGGCGGGAAACAAATTCACCCCTCCACTTT	CASSPWRETNSPLHF	TRBV7-9	TRBJ1-6	.	few
TGTGCCAGCAGCGAGACAGGGGGCAACTATGGCTACACCTTC	CASSETGGNYGYTF	TRBV7-9	TRBJ1-2	TRBD1	.
TGTGCCAGCAACCTGGGGGGAGGGAGGGCGGATACGCAGTATTTT	CASNLGGGRADTQYF	TRBV27	TRBJ2-3	TRBD2	.
TGTGCCACCAGCAGAACCGGACAGAAAAGGCAGCCCCAGCATTTT	CATSRTGQKRQPQHF	TRBV15	TRBJ1-5	.	.
TGCGCCAGCAGCTTTACAGGGGGGATCTCCTACGAGCAGTACTTC	CASSFTGGISYEQYF	TRBV5-1	TRBJ2-7	TRBD1	.
TGTGCCAGCAGCGCCCGACAGGGGTTAACTGAAGCTTTCTTT	CASSARQGLTEAFF	TRBV7-8	TRBJ1-1	TRBD1	.
TGTGCCAGCAGTGAAGCCGGGACAGGGGACACTGAAGCTTTCTTT	CASSEAGTGDTEAFF	TRBV6-1	TRBJ1-1	TRBD1	.
TGTGCCTGGAGTAACAGGGGGCTCACAGATACGCAGTATTTT	CAWSNRGLTDTQYF	TRBV30	TRBJ2-3	TRBD1	.
TGTGCCAGCAGTTTTGGACAGGCAAATTCACCCCTCCACTTT	CASSFGQANSPLHF	TRBV27	TRBJ1-6	TRBD1	.
TGTGCCAGCAGCTTAGGGAACGGTGGGACAGGGAACACTGAAGCTTTCTTT	CASSLGNGGTGNTEAFF	TRBV11-2	TRBJ1-1	TRBD1	.